The 29 T cell receptor beta chains in this list originate from one sample, sequenced in a study of CD8+ T cells in alopecia areata. TCR sequencing used cDNA made by reverse transcription of extracted RNA. The table came from immunoSEQ multiplex PCR; TCRdb's copy has only in-frame clones and leaves some out. The sample gives about 140,000 clones, more than 85% of which show up once; less than 15% is in the top ten. Treatment given: oral pan-JAK inhibitor, 5-10 mg twice daily. This sample comprised CD8+ T cells sorted from blood, obtained at week 4, from a patient treated with tofacitinib. Source of these receptors: a human donor with alopecia areata.

The chain has TRBV7-9 and TRBJ2-2, with D uncertain. The germline CDR1 and CDR2 sequences are SEHNR and FQNEAQ (reference sequence). V lost 0 bases and J lost 2, with 7 bases in between. The CDR3 has 15 residues. This chain's CDR3 is CASSLAPRNTGELFF. CDR3 DNA: TGTGCCAGCAGCTTAGCTCCCAGAAACACCGGGGAGCTGTTTTTT.

This rearrangement joins TRBV12-5 to TRBJ2-3; D unclear. Germline V lookup: CDR1 LGHNT, CDR2 FRNRAP. V was trimmed by 5 bases and J by 4 bases, leaving 4 bases between them. The CDR3 is 11 amino acids. The CDR3 nucleotides read TGTGCTAGTGGTGAGGCAGATACGCAGTATTTT. Amino acid sequence: CASGEADTQYF. The full variable domain, its missing parts supplied by reference TRBV12-5 and TRBJ2-3, is DARVTQTPRHKVTEMGQEVTMRCQPILGHNTVFWYRQTMMQGLELLAYFRNRAPLDDSGMPKDRFSAEMPDATLATLKIQPSEPRDSAVYFCASGEADTQYFGPGTRLTVL.

The rearrangement links TRBV27 to TRBJ2-7; D is possibly TRBD2 (6 bases). Trimming pared 3 bases from V and 0 bases from J, leaving 12 bases between. The germline V gene has CDR1 MNHEY and CDR2 SMNVEV (reference sequence). The CDR3 consists of 15 residues. The CDR3 spells CASSLGGVSSYEQYF. The CDR3 DNA sequence: TGTGCCAGCAGTTTGGGCGGGGTAAGCTCCTACGAGCAGTACTTC.

The rearrangement links TRBV11-2 to TRBJ1-1; TRBD1 is a possible D gene (5 bases). The CDR3 consists of 15 residues. Trimming removed 0 bases from V and 1 base from J, with 9 bases in between. Looked up from germline, CDR1 is SGHAT and CDR2 is FQNNGV. CDR3 sequence (DNA): TGTGCCAGCAGCTTAGAGCAAACAGGGAACACTGAAGCTTTCTTT. Encoded protein: CASSLEQTGNTEAFF.

The rearrangement joins TRBV12-2 to TRBJ1-1. TRBV12-2 is a pseudogene segment. The CDR3 consists of 14 residues. The chain's CDR3 is CASRPKGRAPEAFF. CDR3 nucleotides: TGTGCAAGTCGCCCCAAAGGTCGTGCACCTGAAGCTTTCTTT.

This clone was seen once. The J gene is TRBJ2-6, the V gene TRBV13, with TRBD1 matching over 8 bases. Germline lookup yields CDR1 PRHDT and CDR2 FYEKMQ (reference sequence). The CDR3 length is 15 residues. Losses at the gene ends were 6 bases for V and 4 bases for J; bases not matched to a gene: 5. Here the CDR3 DNA reads TGTGCCAGCAGTCAGGGGGCGTCGGGGGCCAACGTCCTGACTTTC. Protein: CASSQGASGANVLTF.

CDR3 in DNA: TGTGCCAGCAGCTTACAGGGAATAACAGATACGCAGTATTTT. Translation: CASSLQGITDTQYF. The chain recombines TRBV7-6 with TRBJ2-3; weak D call: TRBD1 (5 bases). The V gene lost 2 bases and the J gene lost 3 bases, with 9 bases spanning the gap. CDR1 is SGHVS and CDR2 is FNYEAQ in the germline V gene. The CDR3 covers 14 residues.

The chain combines TRBV29-1 with TRBJ2-6, with D possibly TRBD1 on 5 matching bases. V lost 0 bases to trimming and J lost 2 bases, with 11 bases between them. Germline V gene data show CDR1 as SQVTM and CDR2 as ANQGSEA. This CDR3 has 16 amino acids. DNA of the CDR3: TGCAGCGTTGAAGAGAGAAAGGGGCCTGGGGCCAACGTCCTGACTTTC. This translates into CSVEERKGPGANVLTF.

The CDR3 region has the DNA TGTGCCAGTAGTATCTACGCTGAACGGGAGACCCAGTACTTC. Translation: CASSIYAERETQYF. The chain links TRBV19 to TRBJ2-5; no clear D gene. The germline V gene has CDR1 LNHDA and CDR2 SQIVND (reference sequence). The germline V and J ends were trimmed by 3 bases and 5 bases, with 13 bases remaining between them. The CDR3 consists of 14 residues.

V is TRBV11-2 and J is TRBJ1-1; D is undetermined. V was clipped by 4 bases and J by 6 bases, with 9 bases between them. This CDR3 has 12 residues. In germline, CDR1 is SGHAT, CDR2 FQNNGV. The CDR3 sequence is CASSSSGPEAFF. DNA for the CDR3: TGTGCCAGCAGCTCATCCGGGCCTGAAGCTTTCTTT. Full variable domain (remainder filled in from reference TRBV11-2 and TRBJ1-1): EAGVAQSPRYKIIEKRQSVAFWCNPISGHATLYWYQQILGQGPKLLIQFQNNGVVDDSQLPKDRFSAERLKGVDSTLKIQPAKLEDSAVYLCASSSSGPEAFFGQGTRLTVV.

The chain employs TRBV27 and TRBJ2-7, with 7 nucleotides matching TRBD2. The germline V gene encodes CDR1 MNHEY and CDR2 SMNVEV (reference sequence). The CDR3 contains 14 residues. V shed 4 bases and J 0 bases; nucleotides not matched to a gene: 3. The CDR3 loop reads CASSSSGPSYEQYF. The CDR3 region has the DNA TGTGCCAGCAGTTCTAGCGGCCCCTCCTACGAGCAGTACTTC.

The genes are TRBV29-1 and TRBJ2-7; 9 bases agree with TRBD1. This CDR3 region has 11 residues. Germline trimming cut 4 bases from V and 6 bases from J; bases unmatched to any gene: 1. The germline CDR1 and CDR2 sequences are SQVTM and ANQGSEA. This CDR3 is CSVGTGVEQYF. In nucleotides, the CDR3 is TGCAGCGTTGGGACAGGGGTCGAGCAGTACTTC.

The J gene is TRBJ2-7, the V gene TRBV25-1, with 10 bases matching TRBD1. The V and J ends lost 4 bases and 5 bases, in that order; junction bases with no gene match: 5. The CDR3 totals 14 residues. Per germline, CDR1 MGHDK and CDR2 SYGVNS. CDR3 sequence (DNA): TGTGCCAGCAGTGGACAGGGGGCGCGGCACGAGCAGTACTTC. This codes for CASSGQGARHEQYF.

In regard to this clone: Germline and junction disagree at one end, which may indicate a read error. The chain employs TRBV5-1 and TRBJ2-4; the match to TRBD1 covers 9 bases. The CDR3 runs to 14 residues. Germline CDR1 and CDR2: SGHRS and YFSETQ. The CDR3 region has the DNA TGCGTCAGCAGCTTGGGACAGGGAGGAAACATTCAGTACTTC. Translation: CVSSLGQGGNIQYF.

The rearrangement joins TRBV6-6 to TRBJ2-1, with a possible D match to TRBD1 (5 bases). Germline-derived CDR1 and CDR2 are MNHNY and SVGAGI (reference sequence). V lost 8 bases to trimming and J lost 4 bases, with 12 bases between them. This CDR3 has 13 amino acids. For the CDR3, the DNA is TGTGCCAGCCGCCAGGGATCTTACAATGAGCAGTTCTTC. Translation: CASRQGSYNEQFF.

The chain carries TRBV6-6 and TRBJ2-2, with TRBD1 matching 10 bases. The trim removed 2 bases at V and 5 bases at J, leaving 2 bases unmatched. The CDR3 is made up of 15 amino acids. Germline CDR1 MNHNY, CDR2 SVGAGI (reference sequence). The CDR3 nucleotides are TGTGCCAGCAGTTACGGGACAGGGGAAACCGGGGAGCTGTTTTTT. It is translated as CASSYGTGETGELFF.

This rearrangement joins TRBV5-1 to TRBJ2-3; D is possibly TRBD1 (6 bases). Between the trimmed V and J ends, which lost 1 base and 2 bases, there was a span of 11 bases. The CDR3 covers 15 residues. Germline V CDR1 and CDR2: SGHRS, YFSETQ. The CDR3 reads CASSLMAGATDTQYF. DNA for the CDR3: TGCGCCAGCAGCTTGATGGCAGGGGCCACAGATACGCAGTATTTT.

This clone was seen only once. The chain carries TRBV4-1 and TRBJ2-3; D is ambiguous. CDR1 is MGHRA, CDR2 YSYEKL, per germline. CDR3 length: 13 residues. Trimming removed 0 bases at V and 0 bases at J, with 1 base between. The CDR3 protein is CASSQESTDTQYF. The CDR3 DNA reads TGCGCCAGCAGCCAAGAAAGCACAGATACGCAGTATTTT.

J is TRBJ1-1 and V is TRBV9, with 10 nucleotides matching TRBD1. Germline-derived CDR1 and CDR2 are SGDLS and YYNGEE. J gave up 4 bases and V 7 bases, and 7 bases lay outside the gene matches. The CDR3 extends over 14 amino acids. CDR3 DNA sequence: TGTGCCAGCGAAGCCGGGACAGGGGTCACTGAAGCTTTCTTT. As protein: CASEAGTGVTEAFF.

This sequence joins TRBV7-8 and TRBJ2-2; no firm D call. The V gene's germline CDR1 is SGHVS and CDR2 FQNEAQ. Trimming cost V 5 bases and J 11 bases, with 9 bases left between them. This CDR3 contains 11 residues. CDR3 amino acids: CASSTSGELFF. CDR3 DNA sequence: TGTGCCAGCAGCACGTCAGGCGAGCTGTTTTTT.

The chain employs TRBV29-1 and TRBJ1-2; the D gene is possibly TRBD1 (5 bases). The CDR3 totals 14 residues. From germline, CDR1 is SQVTM and CDR2 ANQGSEA. V was clipped by 2 bases and J by 4 bases, with 14 bases between them. For the CDR3, the DNA is TGCAGCGTTGAATCGGGGGGTATGGGCTATGGCTACACCTTC. Protein: CSVESGGMGYGYTF.

The chain recombines TRBV5-1 with TRBJ2-1, with D perhaps TRBD1 (6 bases). Per the germline V gene, CDR1 is SGHRS and CDR2 is YFSETQ. V was pared by 0 bases and J by 4 bases, with 20 bases between. CDR3 length: 18 residues. CDR3 sequence reads: CASSLEGVARVRYNEQFF. CDR3 nucleotide sequence: TGCGCCAGCAGCTTGGAGGGGGTGGCAAGGGTAAGGTACAATGAGCAGTTCTTC.

The chain links TRBV10-3 to TRBJ2-6; TRBD1 aligns across 7 bases. The CDR3 spans 14 residues. V trimming: 6 bases; J trimming: 4 bases; junction bases outside the gene matches: 3. CDR1 is ENHRY, CDR2 SYGVKD, per germline. The CDR3, as DNA: TGTGCCATCAGCGGGACAGACGGGGCCAACGTCCTGACTTTC. This gives the protein CAISGTDGANVLTF.

The J gene is TRBJ2-2, the V gene TRBV7-8; 11 positions match TRBD2. The CDR3 extends over 16 amino acids. The V and J ends lost 5 bases and 6 bases, in that order; junction bases with no gene match: 8. The germline V gene has CDR1 SGHVS and CDR2 FQNEAQ. The CDR3 nucleotides are TGTGCCAGCAGCGAGCCTCTAGCGGGGGGTGCCGGGGAGCTGTTTTTT. Translated, it gives CASSEPLAGGAGELFF.

The rearrangement links TRBV30 to TRBJ1-1, with a weak D call TRBD1 (5 bases). In germline, CDR1 is GTSNPN, CDR2 SVGIG (reference sequence). V lost 3 bases to trimming and J lost 1 base, with 9 bases between them. The CDR3 spans 13 residues. For the CDR3, the DNA is TGTGCCTGGAGGCAGACAGAGAACACTGAAGCTTTCTTT. Translated: CAWRQTENTEAFF.

This chain uses TRBV4-2 with TRBJ2-1, with 10 bases fitting TRBD2. V lost 5 bases and J lost 8; bases outside the gene matches: 18. The germline V gene has CDR1 LGHNA and CDR2 YNFKEQ. The CDR3 spans 18 residues. CDR3 amino acids: CASSEGHSGTSDWDEQFF. The CDR3 DNA follows: TGTGCCAGCAGCGAGGGACACTCCGGGACTAGCGATTGGGATGAGCAGTTCTTC.

The J gene is TRBJ2-1, the V gene TRBV9, with 9 positions matching TRBD1. The trim removed 4 bases at V and 2 bases at J, leaving 4 bases unmatched. CDR3 length: 15 residues. The germline CDR1 and CDR2 sequences are SGDLS and YYNGEE. This chain's CDR3 is CASSPGTGPYNEQFF. The DNA for the CDR3 is TGTGCCAGCAGCCCAGGGACAGGGCCCTACAATGAGCAGTTCTTC.

This chain joins TRBV27 and TRBJ2-1; D not certain. This CDR3 has 14 amino acids. Looked up from germline, CDR1 is MNHEY and CDR2 is SMNVEV (reference sequence). With 4 bases removed from V and 7 bases from J, the gap between germline ends came to 14 bases. The CDR3 region is CASSSVRATNEQFF. As DNA, the CDR3 is TGTGCCAGCAGTTCTGTAAGGGCGACGAATGAGCAGTTCTTC.

V usage is TRBV5-6 and J usage is TRBJ2-7; D is uncertain. Trimming shortened V by 2 bases and J by 3 bases, and 12 bases separated the two germline ends. The CDR3 has 14 residues. Germline values: CDR1 SGHDT, CDR2 YYEEEE. This chain's CDR3 is CASSFEQSDYEQYF. The CDR3 region has the DNA TGTGCCAGCAGCTTCGAACAGAGCGACTACGAGCAGTACTTC. Full variable domain (rest looked up from reference TRBV5-6 and TRBJ2-7): DAGVTQSPTHLIKTRGQQVTLRCSPKSGHDTVSWYQQALGQGPQFIFQYYEEEERQRGNFPDRFSGHQFPNYSSELNVNALLLGDSALYLCASSFEQSDYEQYFGPGTRLTVT.